This T cell receptor beta chain is drawn from a study of cytomegalovirus exposure and HLA in healthy donors. This clone has just one count. Germline V CDR1 and CDR2: SGHTA, FQGNSA. This CDR3 comprises 19 residues. V shed 1 base and J shed 2 bases, with 23 bases lying between them. It was with 60 Vbeta and 13 Jbeta primers that the PCR ran. Profiling relied on immunoSEQ multiplex PCR, and the TCRdb table lists in-frame clones only, not all of them. The sample shows 100,000 to 150,000 clones, roughly 18% of them seen only once. The V and J genes are TRBV7-2 and TRBJ2-5; weak D call: TRBD1 (6 bases). Specimen: PBMCs. The sequence derives from a female donor in good health and CMV-seropositive. CDR3 in amino acids: CASSLVSLGGVSGQETQYF. CDR3 DNA sequence: TGTGCCAGCAGCTTAGTCTCTTTAGGGGGAGTGAGCGGTCAAGAGACCCAGTACTTC.